This T cell receptor beta chain was recovered during a study of cytomegalovirus exposure and HLA in healthy donors. General study results and limits: Researchers reported that a few CMV-associated chains were confirmed in vitro as CMV antigen-specific.

A multiplex PCR was run with 60 Vbeta primers and 13 Jbeta primers. The table came from immunoSEQ multiplex PCR; TCRdb's copy has only in-frame clones and leaves some out. The table lists roughly 200,000 clones, around 75% of them singletons. A note on this clone: What it binds is not known.

The V gene end was trimmed by 3 bases and the J gene end by 3 bases; junction bases not matched to a gene: 11. The CDR3 loop spans 17 amino acids. In germline, CDR1 is SGDLS, CDR2 YYNGEE. The material sequenced was PBMCs. The chain combines TRBV9 with TRBJ2-1; TRBD1 aligns across 8 bases. This receptor was obtained from a woman aged 25-40 years in good health and CMV-seronegative. The CDR3 bases are TGTGCCAGCAGCGAGGGTGGGGCAGGGGGCTTCTACAATGAGCAGTTCTTC. Protein product: CASSEGGAGGFYNEQFF.